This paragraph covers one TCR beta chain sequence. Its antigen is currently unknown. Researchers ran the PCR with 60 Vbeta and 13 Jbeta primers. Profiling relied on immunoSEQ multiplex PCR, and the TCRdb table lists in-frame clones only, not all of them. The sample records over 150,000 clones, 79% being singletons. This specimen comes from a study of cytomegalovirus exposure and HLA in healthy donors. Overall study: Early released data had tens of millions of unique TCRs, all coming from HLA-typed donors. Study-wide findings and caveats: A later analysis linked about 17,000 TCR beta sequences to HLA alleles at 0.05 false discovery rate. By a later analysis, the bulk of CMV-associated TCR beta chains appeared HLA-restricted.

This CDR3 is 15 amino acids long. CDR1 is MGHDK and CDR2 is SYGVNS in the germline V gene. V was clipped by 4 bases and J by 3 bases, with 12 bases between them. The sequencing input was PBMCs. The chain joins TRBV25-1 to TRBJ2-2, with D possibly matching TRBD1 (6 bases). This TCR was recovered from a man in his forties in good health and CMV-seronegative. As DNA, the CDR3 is TGTGCCAGCAGTGTCCGGGACACCTACACCGGGGAGCTGTTTTTT. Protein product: CASSVRDTYTGELFF.